This TCR beta chain is drawn from a study of T-cell memory formation after mild COVID-19. One entry per CDR3 protein, called by TCRdb with MiXCR from the 5' RACE reads. The sample has under 350,000 distinct CDR3 sequences, 15% to 20% seen once. V was trimmed by 0 bases and J by 4 bases, leaving 9 bases between them. In germline, CDR1 is KGHSH, CDR2 LQKENI. The CDR3 is 14 residues long. This receptor was obtained from a man between 18 and 35 years old who had mild COVID-19 (a few samples of this study predate the infection). Cell type and time point are not known. Sequenced: PBMCs or a T cell subset sorted from them (not recorded which). This sequence joins TRBV18 and TRBJ1-1; D remains unclear. Here the CDR3 reads CASSPPSVLTEAFF. CDR3 DNA sequence: TGTGCCAGCTCACCACCATCAGTCCTCACTGAAGCTTTCTTT. Supplemented by reference TRBV18 and TRBJ1-1, the full variable domain reads NAGVMQNPRHLVRRRGQEARLRCSPMKGHSHVYWYRQLPEEGLKFMVYLQKENIIDESGMPKERFSAEFPKEGPSILRIQQVVRGDSAAYFCASSPPSVLTEAFFGQGTRLTVV.